These 2 T cell receptor beta chains share one sample of origin, sequenced in a study of CD8 T cells in ankylosing spondylitis. TCRdb processed the 5' RACE reads anew with MiXCR; each CDR3 protein has one entry. The sample lists under 150,000 distinct CDR3 sequences, around 8.5% occurring once. The source material was blood, either unsorted or a sorted T cell fraction (not recorded which). The receptor source for this set is a male donor with ankylosing spondylitis or in good health (not recorded which).

The chain couples TRBV11-2 to TRBJ1-2, with D possibly TRBD1 on 5 matching bases. Germline lookup yields CDR1 SGHAT and CDR2 FQNNGV. The CDR3 extends over 13 amino acids. V gave up 5 bases and J gave up 4 bases, with 11 bases separating them. In nucleotides, the CDR3 is TGTGCCAGCAGCGTTGGGACGGCCTATGGCTACACCTTC. This codes for CASSVGTAYGYTF.

This clonotype was observed many times. This chain connects TRBV7-8 to TRBJ2-5, with TRBD1 matching over 10 bases. Per the germline V gene, CDR1 is SGHVS and CDR2 is FQNEAQ. The junction had 9 bases not matched to a gene; V was cut back by 0 bases and J by 5 bases. The CDR3 consists of 17 residues. The CDR3 DNA sequence: TGTGCCAGCAGCTTAGCTCCCCGACAGGGGGCTAGGGAGACCCAGTACTTC. As protein: CASSLAPRQGARETQYF.